Listed below are T cell receptor beta chains from one sample, sequenced in a study of beta chain features in type 1 diabetes. This table comes from immunoSEQ multiplex PCR, and its TCRdb copy is limited to in-frame clones, with some not included. The top ten clones hold more than 0.09% of a sample with approximately 600,000 clones, around an eighth of them seen once. The sequencing sample was made of naive CD4+ T cells from blood. The source of these receptors is a man between 25 and 39 years old with type 1 diabetes. CDR3s include the opening cysteine and the closing phenylalanine or tryptophan. A D gene is named only where the DNA matches it firmly. Expanded clones get a size class; other rows say once, few or many, or leave the size out.

size	V	J	D	CDR3	DNA
few	TRBV18	TRBJ1-4	TRBD1	CASSRPGQSNEKLFF	TGTGCCAGCTCAAGACCGGGACAGAGTAATGAAAAACTGTTTTTT
-	TRBV30	TRBJ1-5	TRBD1	CAWSGQGYSNQPQHF	TGTGCCTGGAGTGGACAGGGATATAGCAATCAGCCCCAGCATTTT
-	TRBV2	TRBJ2-3	-	CASSIATTDTQYF	TGTGCCAGCTCCATAGCAACCACAGATACGCAGTATTTT
-	TRBV2	TRBJ1-2	-	CASSETGRNYGYTF	TGTGCCAGCAGTGAAACAGGGCGAAACTATGGCTACACCTTC
-	TRBV7-3	TRBJ1-1	-	CASSYSLGPLTEAFF	TGTGCCAGCAGCTATTCCCTGGGACCTCTCACTGAAGCTTTCTTT
few	TRBV19	TRBJ2-2	TRBD1	CASSVNRDRTGGELFF	TGTGCCAGTAGTGTAAACCGGGACAGGACGGGCGGGGAGCTGTTTTTT
-	TRBV28	TRBJ2-7	-	CASSLEPPGEQYF	TGTGCCAGCAGTTTGGAACCGCCCGGCGAGCAGTACTTC
-	TRBV2	TRBJ2-3	-	CASSEISGFTDTQYF	TGTGCCAGCAGTGAAATATCCGGATTCACAGATACGCAGTATTTT
few	TRBV20-1	TRBJ1-1	TRBD1	CSARDRGVAFF	TGCAGTGCTAGAGACAGGGGGGTAGCTTTCTTT
-	TRBV4-2	TRBJ2-1	TRBD2	CASSQVGGAGNEQFF	TGTGCCAGCAGCCAAGTCGGGGGGGCCGGGAATGAGCAGTTCTTC
-	TRBV6-6	TRBJ1-2	-	CASRVGTNYGYTF	TGTGCCAGCAGGGTCGGGACGAACTATGGCTACACCTTC
-	TRBV19	TRBJ1-1	-	CASSIGRREAFF	TGTGCCAGTAGTATAGGAAGGAGGGAAGCTTTCTTT
-	TRBV2	TRBJ1-2	-	CASSAENYGYTF	TGTGCCAGCAGTGCAGAGAACTATGGCTACACCTTC
-	TRBV10-3	TRBJ1-1	TRBD1	CASSRTGRGDTEAFF	TGTGCCAGCAGTAGGACAGGGAGAGGTGACACTGAAGCTTTCTTT
-	TRBV5-4	TRBJ1-1	-	CASSPAGPRYTEAFF	TGTGCCAGCAGCCCGGCAGGCCCGCGGTACACTGAAGCTTTCTTT
-	TRBV20-1	TRBJ2-7	-	CSATRSYEQYF	TGCAGTGCTACAAGGTCCTACGAGCAGTACTTC
few	TRBV30	TRBJ1-2	TRBD1	CAWGQGEGYTF	TGTGCCTGGGGACAGGGGGAAGGCTACACCTTC
few	TRBV21-1	TRBJ1-1	-	CASSGPDPNTEAFF	TGTGCCAGCAGCGGTCCTGACCCAAACACTGAAGCTTTCTTT